This T cell receptor (beta chain) was found in a study of Graves' ophthalmopathy and Graves' hyperthyroidism. Notes on this clonotype: Its matching antigen is unknown.

Per germline, CDR1 SGHVS and CDR2 FQNEAQ. V lost 5 bases and J lost 3; bases outside the gene matches: 4. CDR3 length: 13 residues. Regarding the study as a whole: The model flagged ophthalmopathy progression at 55% to 71% sensitivity and around 72% specificity. Most expanded clonotypes in thyroid above 0.001 frequency also showed up in blood.

Each donor who had ophthalmopathy showed moderate-to-severe activity, a CAS of ≥3, a NOSPECS of ≥4, and a duration under 3 months. Amplification from RNA transcripts yielded the TCR beta CDR3 regions. Second-round multiplex PCR came after a first-round RT-PCR that employed HTBI primers. Via MiXCR, TCRdb re-called the multiplex PCR reads, giving one row per CDR3 protein. The table records around 660,000 distinct CDR3 sequences, about two fifths of them present only once. This receptor was obtained from an adult man with Graves' ophthalmopathy. Material: peripheral blood. The chain combines TRBV7-8 with TRBJ2-7; TRBD1 matches 7 bases. The CDR3 DNA sequence: TGTGCCAGCAGCACCAACAGGGGCTACGAGCAGTACTTC. Protein product: CASSTNRGYEQYF. Drawing the rest from reference TRBV7-8 and TRBJ2-7, the complete variable domain is GAGVSQSPRYKVAKRGQDVALRCDPISGHVSLFWYQQALGQGPEFLTYFQNEAQLDKSGLPSDRFFAERPEGSVSTLKIQRTQQEDSAVYLCASSTNRGYEQYFGPGTRLTVT.